This TCR beta chain was found in a study of CD8 T cells in ankylosing spondylitis. The CDR3 contains 13 residues. V gave up 5 bases and J gave up 1 base, with 11 bases separating them. Germline CDR1 reads SQVTM; CDR2 reads ANQGSEA. TCRdb itself ran the 5' RACE reads through MiXCR, one entry per CDR3 protein. The sample carries a few hundred thousand distinct CDR3 sequences, around 21% recorded once. This clonotype showed up many times. This chain joins TRBV29-1 and TRBJ1-2; D not resolved. Source material: blood, either unsorted or a sorted T cell fraction (not recorded which). The receptor comes from a female donor with ankylosing spondylitis or in good health (not recorded which). The CDR3 here is CSVRTLFNYGYTF. Here the CDR3 DNA reads TGCAGCGTTCGGACTCTCTTTAACTATGGCTACACCTTC.